This T cell receptor beta chain stems from a study of T cell repertoires in cytomegalovirus infection. The sample holds a few counts of this clonotype. Its cognate antigen is unknown. TCRdb fed the reads into MiXCR, producing one record per CDR3 protein. Seen here are hundreds of thousands of distinct CDR3 sequences, roughly a third observed once, and the top ten hold about a sixth. The V and J ends lost 8 bases and 4 bases respectively, with 14 bases between them. The CDR3 is 13 amino acids. Study-level results: In two of eight donors, the top clonotype was HLA-C-restricted CMV-specific.

The specimen comprised cultured PBMCs, sampled from culture after CMV antigen stimulation. This rearrangement joins TRBV12-3 or TRBV12-4 to TRBJ2-5, with a weak D call TRBD2 (6 bases). This TCR derives from a human donor in good health (CMV status not recorded). Some clones in this sample may be carry-over from other donors' samples. CDR3 in amino acids: CASSPEGGETQYF. The CDR3 DNA reads as TGTGCCAGCTCCCCGGAGGGTGGAGAGACCCAGTACTTC.